This TCR beta chain was captured in a study of blood T cell repertoires in COVID-19. Per the authors' pipeline: Amplifying reference gene primers gave estimates of nucleated cell counts. Libraries were prepared by immunoSEQ multiplex PCR; TCRdb keeps only in-frame clonotypes and omits some of them. V and J calls and clone size are given by that table; D and trimming were obtained from the DNA. The sample yields approximately 500,000 clones, about 89% seen once. V was trimmed by 0 bases and J by 3 bases, leaving 6 bases between them. This CDR3 contains 13 residues. Germline loops: CDR1 SGHRS, CDR2 YFSETQ. This clone showed up just once. Distinct nucleotide sequences in the sample also encode this CDR3.

The chain couples TRBV5-1 to TRBJ1-1, with no clear D. The specimen was peripheral blood. This TCR was recovered from a woman aged 50 to 60 with COVID-19, enrolled during active disease. CDR3 sequence reads: CASSLEADTEAFF. The CDR3 DNA follows: TGCGCCAGCAGCTTGGAAGCCGACACTGAAGCTTTCTTT. Combining the CDR3 with reference TRBV5-1 and TRBJ1-1 gives the whole variable domain KAGVTQTPRYLIKTRGQQVTLSCSPISGHRSVSWYQQTPGQGLQFLFEYFSETQRNKGNFPGRFSGRQFSNSRSEMNVSTLELGDSALYLCASSLEADTEAFFGQGTRLTVV.